Each of the 14 T cell receptor beta chains below was sequenced from the same sample in a study of T cell responses to AZD1222 COVID-19 vaccine (dated by TCRdb to about 2021). The label giving this sample's time point can be read as: baseline before first vaccination. The library was obtained by the immunoSEQ multiplex PCR assay. As stored in TCRdb, this immuneACCESS dataset retains in-frame rearrangements with V and J assigned. A fraction of the clones does not appear; measured against another copy, unresolved V genes explain less than half of the discrepancy, and the remainder lacks a known reason. A total of fewer than 110,000 clones appear in this sample, roughly 84% of them only once. The ten largest clones capture under 1.5% of the sample. Material: peripheral blood, obtained on day 0 of AZD1222 vaccination. The receptors stem from an adult in good health.

The chain recombines TRBV9 with TRBJ2-1, with D perhaps matching TRBD1 (6 bases). Trimming left V 4 bases short and J 5 bases short, with 16 bases between. The CDR3 runs to 15 residues. Germline lookup yields CDR1 SGDLS and CDR2 YYNGEE. This CDR3 reads CASSPSAGVDNEQFF. Here the CDR3 DNA reads TGTGCCAGCAGCCCGAGCGCAGGGGTGGACAATGAGCAGTTCTTC.

V gene TRBV10-3 combines with J gene TRBJ1-2; no reliable D call. In germline, CDR1 is ENHRY, CDR2 SYGVKD. Trimming stripped 0 bases from V and 8 bases from J, with 7 bases between. This CDR3 is 12 amino acids long. CDR3 amino acids: CAISESARGYTF. The CDR3, as DNA: TGTGCCATCAGTGAGTCAGCCCGAGGCTACACCTTC.

The chain recombines TRBV19 with TRBJ1-1; D may be TRBD1 (5 bases). Germline V lookup: CDR1 LNHDA, CDR2 SQIVND (reference sequence). V lost 5 bases to trimming and J lost 5 bases, with 18 bases between them. This CDR3 has 15 residues. CDR3 coding DNA: TGTGCCAGTAGTCCGCGTTGGAGGGGAAGTACTGAAGCTTTCTTT. This gives the protein CASSPRWRGSTEAFF. The entire variable domain, with the rest obtained from reference TRBV19 and TRBJ1-1, is as follows: DGGITQSPKYLFRKEGQNVTLSCEQNLNHDAMYWYRQDPGQGLRLIYYSQIVNDFQKGDIAEGYSVSREKKESFPLTVTSAQKNPTAFYLCASSPRWRGSTEAFFGQGTRLTVV.

The V call is TRBV20-1, the J call TRBJ2-7; the D is unclear. Looked up from germline, CDR1 is DFQATT and CDR2 is SNEGSKA (reference sequence). The V end lost 6 bases, the J end lost 6 bases, and 12 bases lay between the germline ends. CDR3 length equals 11 residues. CDR3 protein: CSAGPVLEQYF. CDR3 bases: TGCAGTGCGGGTCCGGTTCTCGAGCAGTACTTC.

The chain is built from TRBV30 and TRBJ2-7; 8 bases align to TRBD1. The CDR3 is 12 amino acids. The J segment lost 4 bases and the V segment lost 4 bases, leaving 3 bases of the junction unmatched. Germline CDR1 GTSNPN, CDR2 SVGIG (reference sequence). In DNA form, the CDR3 reads TGTGCCTGGAATACAGGGGGTTACGAGCAGTACTTC. It codes for CAWNTGGYEQYF.

The V gene is TRBV6-5, the J gene TRBJ1-6; D is unclear. The CDR3 length is 12 residues. The V gene's germline CDR1 is MNHEY and CDR2 SVGAGI. V lost 2 bases, J lost 6 bases, and 2 bases lay in between. The CDR3 region has the DNA TGTGCCAGCAGTTACGTTAATTCACCCCTCCACTTT. Protein: CASSYVNSPLHF.

The chain is built from TRBV6-2 or TRBV6-3 and TRBJ2-7; possible D gene TRBD1, 5 bases. The germline V gene has CDR1 MNHEY and CDR2 SVGEGT. V was pared by 4 bases and J by 3 bases, with 13 bases between. This CDR3 has 14 residues. The CDR3, as DNA: TGTGCCAGCAGTTTCCCAGGGTTTAACTACGAGCAGTACTTC. As protein: CASSFPGFNYEQYF.

In nucleotides, the CDR3 is TGTGCCAGCAGCGCCCCTAGCGGCTGGGAGACCCAGTACTTC. As protein: CASSAPSGWETQYF. The rearrangement joins TRBV9 to TRBJ2-5; 7 bases are a match to TRBD2. J gave up 5 bases and V 3 bases, and 7 bases lay outside the gene matches. Germline-derived CDR1 and CDR2 are SGDLS and YYNGEE. This CDR3 comprises 14 residues.

This clone was picked up a small number of times. The V call is TRBV5-6, the J call TRBJ1-5, with TRBD1 matching 7 bases. CDR1 SGHDT and CDR2 YYEEEE come from the germline V gene. This CDR3 region has 15 residues. V dropped 4 bases and J dropped 4; count of bases not matched to a gene: 8. This chain's CDR3 is CASSLSRDRNQPQHF. The CDR3 nucleotides read TGTGCCAGCAGCCTTTCCCGGGACAGAAATCAGCCCCAGCATTTT.

DNA for the CDR3: TGTGCCAGCAGCGTGGGACAGTCCTCCTATGGCTACACCTTC. This sequence encodes CASSVGQSSYGYTF. The chain is built from TRBV9 and TRBJ1-2, with 7 bases fitting TRBD1. V lost 2 bases to trimming and J lost 4 bases; unmatched junction nucleotides: 5. This CDR3 contains 14 residues. The germline gives CDR1 SGDLS, CDR2 YYNGEE.

V gene TRBV27 combines with J gene TRBJ1-2, with TRBD1 as a possible D gene (6 bases). This CDR3 has 14 amino acids. V was trimmed by 3 bases and J by 5 bases, leaving 13 bases between them. The germline V gene has CDR1 MNHEY and CDR2 SMNVEV (reference sequence). This chain's CDR3 is CASSFTGTLYGYTF. CDR3 in DNA: TGTGCCAGCAGTTTTACAGGGACCCTTTATGGCTACACCTTC.

The chain carries TRBV28 and TRBJ2-1, with D unclear. This CDR3 region has 14 residues. Trimming left V 6 bases short and J 3 bases short, with 12 bases between. From germline, CDR1 is MDHEN and CDR2 SYDVKM. The CDR3 is CASSKILSYNEQFF. For the CDR3, the DNA is TGTGCCAGCAGCAAAATACTCAGCTACAATGAGCAGTTCTTC.

CDR3 nucleotide sequence: TGTGCCAGCAGCCAAGATTCTTGGCGAGAGACCCAGTACTTC. This translates into CASSQDSWRETQYF. The gene calls are TRBV3-1 (or the pseudogene TRBV3-2) and TRBJ2-5; D not resolved. CDR1 and CDR2 (germline): LGHDT, YNNKEL (reference sequence). This CDR3 has 14 amino acids. V lost 0 bases to trimming and J lost 4 bases, with 9 bases between them.

V is TRBV19 and J is TRBJ1-5; TRBD1 agrees at 8 bases. V gave up 4 bases and J gave up 3 bases; unmatched junction bases: 8. Germline-derived CDR1 and CDR2 are LNHDA and SQIVND (reference sequence). The length of the CDR3 is 16 residues. The CDR3 DNA reads as TGTGCCAGTAGTAGCTTTGACAGGGGCGTCAATCAGCCCCAGCATTTT. Translated: CASSSFDRGVNQPQHF.